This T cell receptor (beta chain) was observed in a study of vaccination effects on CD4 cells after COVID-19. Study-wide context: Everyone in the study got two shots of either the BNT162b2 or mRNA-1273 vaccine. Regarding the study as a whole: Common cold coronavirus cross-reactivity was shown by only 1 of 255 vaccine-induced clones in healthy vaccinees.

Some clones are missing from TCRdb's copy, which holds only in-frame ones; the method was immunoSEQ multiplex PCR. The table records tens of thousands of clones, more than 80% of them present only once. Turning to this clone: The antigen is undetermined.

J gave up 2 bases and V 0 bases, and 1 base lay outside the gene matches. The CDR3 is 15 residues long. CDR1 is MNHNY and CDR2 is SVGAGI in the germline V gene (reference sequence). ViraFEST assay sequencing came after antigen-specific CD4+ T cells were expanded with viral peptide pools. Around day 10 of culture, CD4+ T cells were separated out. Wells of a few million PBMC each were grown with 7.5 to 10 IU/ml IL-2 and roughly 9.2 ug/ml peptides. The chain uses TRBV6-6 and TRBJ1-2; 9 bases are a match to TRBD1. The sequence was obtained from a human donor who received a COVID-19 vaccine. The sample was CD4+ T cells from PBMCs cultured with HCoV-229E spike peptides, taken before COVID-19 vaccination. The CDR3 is CASSYSGTGNYGYTF. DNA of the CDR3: TGTGCCAGCAGTTACTCTGGGACAGGGAACTATGGCTACACCTTC.